This T cell receptor (beta chain) was identified during a study of blood T cell repertoires in COVID-19. For the study at large: Whether acute or convalescent, the COVID-19 samples came from the United States, Italy and Spain. Sources were T cells, B-cell-depleted T cells, or PBMCs; the material itself was cDNA or gDNA.

Germline-derived CDR1 and CDR2 are SGHVS and FQNEAQ. V was clipped by 3 bases and J by 4 bases; unmatched bases: 13. The CDR3 contains 18 residues. Original processing methods: Amplified reference gene primers provided the basis for estimating nucleated cell counts. TCRdb's table, derived via immunoSEQ multiplex PCR, lists solely in-frame clones and lacks some. D and trimming come from the DNA, and the V and J calls and clone size come from that table. This table has about 150,000 clones, more than 80% appearing once. This sequence originates from a middle-aged woman with acute or convalescent COVID-19. Source material: peripheral blood. This rearrangement joins TRBV7-8 to TRBJ2-3; TRBD1 aligns across 10 bases. The CDR3 sequence: CASSFRSSGQGISDTQYF. The CDR3 coding sequence is TGTGCCAGCAGCTTTCGCAGCTCGGGACAGGGGATTTCAGATACGCAGTATTTT.